The clone carrying this T cell receptor beta chain came up many times. Its target is unknown. This sample stems from a study of T-cell reconstitution after alpha-beta-depleted transplantation in children. Study results and caveats: About two months after transplant, alpha-beta T cells reportedly came from several hundred expanded graft clones. The authors attributed T-cell counts and diversity one year after transplant mostly to newly produced T cells. Certain patients had high TCRbeta diversity at day 60, and it came from recipient T cells and thymic progenitors that survived.

Preparation of the TCRbeta library involved a method that used unique molecular identifiers. TCRdb re-analysed the PCR reads in MiXCR, keeping a single row per CDR3 protein. The repertoire holds 210,000 or so distinct CDR3 sequences, with around 9.9% as singletons. V was pared by 0 bases and J by 6 bases, with 14 bases between. The CDR3 consists of 15 residues. CDR1 and CDR2 from the germline V gene are MNHEY and SMNVEV (reference sequence). This receptor was taken from a child less than two years old with acute myeloid leukemia, due to receive a stem cell transplant. The chain has TRBV27 and TRBJ1-2; D not resolved. Source: PBMCs, taken before TCRalphabeta/CD19-depleted stem cell transplant. The CDR3 protein is CASSLSWSKADGYTF. The CDR3 coding sequence is TGTGCCAGCAGTTTATCGTGGTCCAAGGCGGATGGCTACACCTTC.